A single sample gave rise to the 29 T cell receptor beta chains below, sequenced in a study of blood T cell repertoires in COVID-19. TCRdb's table, derived via immunoSEQ multiplex PCR, lists solely in-frame clones and lacks some. The table includes fewer than 80,000 clones, roughly 80% detected once. Sequenced: peripheral blood. All receptors derive from a man in his 60s with COVID-19, enrolled during active disease.

The genes are TRBV7-9 and TRBJ2-7, with D unresolved. CDR1 is SEHNR and CDR2 is FQNEAQ in the germline V gene (reference sequence). The CDR3 loop spans 12 amino acids. Between the trimmed V and J ends, which lost 3 bases and 4 bases, there was a span of 7 bases. The CDR3 reads CASSFSGYEQYF. In DNA form, the CDR3 reads TGTGCCAGCAGCTTCTCAGGATACGAGCAGTACTTC.

This chain links TRBV2 with TRBJ2-5, with D tentatively TRBD2 (6 bases). Between the trimmed V and J ends, which lost 4 bases and 5 bases, there was a span of 11 bases. CDR3 length: 13 residues. CDR1 is SNHLY, CDR2 FYNNEI, per germline. The CDR3 spells CASSARLDETQYF. DNA of the CDR3: TGTGCCAGCAGTGCTCGACTAGACGAGACCCAGTACTTC.

The genes are TRBV28 and TRBJ1-5, with D unresolved. Trimming took off 6 bases at V and 10 bases at J, with 19 bases between the two ends. The CDR3 has 14 residues. Germline V gene sequence: CDR1 MDHEN, CDR2 SYDVKM. CDR3 protein: CASSGRTDIKPQHF. The CDR3 DNA is TGTGCCAGCAGCGGGAGGACCGACATCAAACCCCAGCATTTT.

The V gene is TRBV14, the J gene TRBJ1-1; the D gene is possibly TRBD1 (6 bases). CDR3 length: 16 residues. The V gene lost 3 bases and the J gene lost 0 bases, with 14 bases spanning the gap. CDR1 is SGHDN, CDR2 FVKESK, per germline. The CDR3 here is CASSQLTGFLNTEAFF. In DNA, the CDR3 is TGTGCCAGCAGCCAGTTGACAGGTTTTCTGAACACTGAAGCTTTCTTT.

The V call is TRBV28, the J call TRBJ1-2; TRBD1 aligns across 10 bases. This CDR3 region has 14 residues. V was clipped by 7 bases and J by 3 bases; unmatched bases: 5. Per germline, CDR1 MDHEN and CDR2 SYDVKM. DNA for the CDR3: TGTGCCAGCAAAGCAGGACAGGGGGACTATGGCTACACCTTC. It specifies CASKAGQGDYGYTF.

This sequence joins TRBV6-5 and TRBJ1-2; 7 positions agree with TRBD1. With 6 bases clipped from V and 11 bases from J, the junction kept 9 bases outside the gene matches. CDR1 and CDR2 from the germline V gene are MNHEY and SVGAGI. The CDR3 sequence is 12 residues long. The DNA of the CDR3 is TGTGCCAGCAGGGCTCCGGGACAGATGTACACCTTC. Encoded protein: CASRAPGQMYTF.

This clone occurred once. The chain combines TRBV12-3 or TRBV12-4 with TRBJ1-1; D is uncertain. V lost 3 bases to trimming and J lost 3 bases, with 8 bases between them. This CDR3 contains 13 residues. The CDR3 sequence: CASSLNIHTEAFF. CDR3 DNA: TGTGCCAGCAGTTTGAACATCCACACTGAAGCTTTCTTT.

The CDR3 here is CASSNGRGYEQYF. The CDR3 DNA reads TGTGCCAGTAGTAACGGGCGAGGGTACGAGCAGTACTTC. The chain joins TRBV19 to TRBJ2-7, with D possibly TRBD2 on 5 matching bases. The V end lost 4 bases, the J end lost 4 bases, and 11 bases lay between the germline ends. Germline V lookup: CDR1 LNHDA, CDR2 SQIVND (reference sequence). The CDR3 is made up of 13 amino acids.

The rearrangement joins TRBV5-1 to TRBJ1-4; D unresolved. Germline values: CDR1 SGHRS, CDR2 YFSETQ. The CDR3 totals 13 residues. V lost 4 bases and J 4 bases, leaving 8 bases between the germline ends. The CDR3 region is CASSGDYNEKLFF. The CDR3 nucleotides are TGCGCCAGCAGCGGAGATTATAATGAAAAACTGTTTTTT.

The genes are TRBV5-1 and TRBJ2-4, with D maybe TRBD2 (5 bases). The germline V and J ends were trimmed by 1 base and 6 bases, with 8 bases remaining between them. Germline lookup yields CDR1 SGHRS and CDR2 YFSETQ. The CDR3 contains 13 residues. In nucleotides, the CDR3 is TGCGCCAGCAGCTTGCAACGGGGAAACATTCAGTACTTC. This sequence encodes CASSLQRGNIQYF.

This chain uses TRBV11-3 with TRBJ2-1; D might be TRBD2 (7 bases). CDR1 is SGHNT and CDR2 is YENEEA in the germline V gene. The CDR3 is made up of 15 amino acids. Trimming cost V 2 bases and J 4 bases, with 12 bases left between them. The DNA of the CDR3 is TGTGCCAGCAGCTTACGGGGGGCGTCGTACAATGAGCAGTTCTTC. It codes for CASSLRGASYNEQFF. The whole variable domain, filled in from reference TRBV11-3 and TRBJ2-1, reads EAGVVQSPRYKIIEKKQPVAFWCNPISGHNTLYWYLQNLGQGPELLIRYENEEAVDDSQLPKDRFSAERLKGVDSTLKIQPAELGDSAVYLCASSLRGASYNEQFFGPGTRLTVL.

The V gene is TRBV3-1 (or the pseudogene TRBV3-2), the J gene TRBJ2-7; D may be TRBD1 (5 bases). Trimming left V 2 bases short and J 6 bases short, with 11 bases between. The CDR3 runs 13 residues. Germline CDR1 LGHDT, CDR2 YNNKEL (reference sequence). The CDR3 DNA sequence: TGTGCCAGCAGCCAAAAAGGGGTTGGCGAGCAGTACTTC. Protein product: CASSQKGVGEQYF.

The CDR3 nucleotides are TGTGCCACCAGTGATGACGGACAGGGACGGGGCCAAGAGACCCAGTACTTC. This sequence encodes CATSDDGQGRGQETQYF. V and J are TRBV24-1 and TRBJ2-5; TRBD1 matches 8 bases. CDR3 length equals 17 residues. After removal of 3 bases from V and 1 base from J, the junction contained 9 bases not matched to a gene. The germline V gene encodes CDR1 KGHDR and CDR2 SFDVKD.

This chain links TRBV7-9 with TRBJ2-1, with 12 positions matching TRBD2. This CDR3 region has 16 residues. CDR1 is SEHNR and CDR2 is FQNEAQ in the germline V gene (reference sequence). V dropped 2 bases and J dropped 8; count of bases not matched to a gene: 7. This chain's CDR3 is CASSLHASGRVHEQFF. The DNA for the CDR3 is TGTGCCAGCAGCTTACATGCTAGCGGGAGGGTACATGAGCAGTTCTTC.

The chain employs TRBV11-2 and TRBJ2-1; D possibly corresponds to TRBD1 (6 bases). The CDR3 extends over 15 amino acids. Germline V gene sequence: CDR1 SGHAT, CDR2 FQNNGV. V was pared by 1 base and J by 8 bases, with 15 bases between. CDR3 loop: CASSLGGPGVHEQFF. In DNA form, the CDR3 reads TGTGCCAGCAGCTTAGGGGGACCAGGGGTCCATGAGCAGTTCTTC.

The chain employs TRBV29-1 and TRBJ1-5; D remains ambiguous. V shed 5 bases and J shed 0 bases, with 8 bases lying between them. The germline V gene encodes CDR1 SQVTM and CDR2 ANQGSEA. The CDR3 sequence is 13 residues long. Here the CDR3 DNA reads TGCAGCGTTCTGTTCTCTAGCAATCAGCCCCAGCATTTT. It specifies CSVLFSSNQPQHF.

The CDR3 nucleotides are TGCGCCAGCAGCTTCGGGGGGCCGATTGAAAAACTGTTTTTT. Its translation is CASSFGGPIEKLFF. The chain uses TRBV5-1 and TRBJ1-4, with D tentatively TRBD1 (6 bases). The V gene lost 2 bases and the J gene lost 7 bases, with 12 bases spanning the gap. Germline V CDR1 and CDR2: SGHRS, YFSETQ. The CDR3 runs 14 residues.

Only one count was recorded for this clone. An end of the junction differs from the germline gene, which may be a read error. This chain links TRBV19 with TRBJ2-4; 9 bases match TRBD1. Germline V gives CDR1 LNHDA, CDR2 SQIVND (reference sequence). This CDR3 region has 13 residues. The CDR3 sequence: CASSIDQGTGKDF. In nucleotides, the CDR3 is TGTGCCAGTAGTATAGATCAGGGGACAGGGAAGGACTTC.

The rearrangement links TRBV19 to TRBJ2-5, with D unclear. Germline V CDR1 and CDR2: LNHDA, SQIVND (reference sequence). The CDR3 extends over 11 amino acids. The V gene lost 10 bases and the J gene lost 5 bases, with 11 bases spanning the gap. CDR3 sequence: CATLFSETQYF. The DNA of the CDR3 is TGTGCCACTCTCTTCTCTGAGACCCAGTACTTC.

The table lists this clone with a few counts. The rearrangement joins TRBV5-1 to TRBJ2-3, with TRBD1 identical over 7 bases. The CDR3 length is 14 residues. Germline loops: CDR1 SGHRS, CDR2 YFSETQ. Trimming at V came to 3 bases and at J to 4 bases, leaving 5 bases not matched to a gene. The DNA for the CDR3 is TGCGCCAGCAGCTCTACAGGGGTGGCAGATACGCAGTATTTT. Its protein product is CASSSTGVADTQYF.

The chain is built from TRBV6-5 and TRBJ1-5, with a weak D call TRBD1 (5 bases). The V gene lost 10 bases and the J gene lost 7 bases, with 17 bases spanning the gap. This CDR3 contains 13 residues. Looked up from germline, CDR1 is MNHEY and CDR2 is SVGAGI. CDR3 coding DNA: TGTGCCACTCGCTCGCAGGGAGGACAGCCCCAGCATTTT. This encodes CATRSQGGQPQHF.

This clone was detected only a few times. The chain links TRBV11-2 to TRBJ2-1, with D maybe TRBD2 (5 bases). Germline V gene data show CDR1 as SGHAT and CDR2 as FQNNGV. This CDR3 comprises 15 residues. The V end was cut by 5 bases, the J end by 4 bases, with 15 bases between. The DNA for the CDR3 is TGTGCCAGCAGCGCCAAATCGGAGGTATACAATGAGCAGTTCTTC. Translated: CASSAKSEVYNEQFF.

The chain employs TRBV6-5 and TRBJ2-7; 7 bases match TRBD1. CDR3 size: 13 residues. Germline V gives CDR1 MNHEY, CDR2 SVGAGI. J gave up 3 bases and V 4 bases, and 3 bases lay outside the gene matches. Here the CDR3 reads CASSLRQGYEQYF. In DNA, the CDR3 is TGTGCCAGCAGTTTAAGACAGGGCTACGAGCAGTACTTC.

This sequence joins TRBV27 and TRBJ2-5; TRBD1 matches at 7 bases. V was clipped by 3 bases and J by 5 bases; unmatched bases: 3. The CDR3 runs 13 residues. The germline V gene encodes CDR1 MNHEY and CDR2 SMNVEV (reference sequence). The CDR3 loop is CASSLDRRETQYF. The CDR3 DNA reads as TGTGCCAGCAGTTTGGACAGGAGGGAGACCCAGTACTTC.

V gene TRBV24-1 combines with J gene TRBJ2-3; D is ambiguous. CDR1 KGHDR and CDR2 SFDVKD come from the germline V gene. Between the trimmed V and J ends, which lost 0 bases and 3 bases, there was a span of 6 bases. The CDR3 extends over 14 amino acids. Here the CDR3 DNA reads TGTGCCACCAGTGATTTGAGAGGAACAGATACGCAGTATTTT. The encoded protein is CATSDLRGTDTQYF.

The chain couples TRBV18 to TRBJ2-1; 7 bases line up with TRBD2. V was clipped by 3 bases and J by 5 bases; unmatched bases: 7. CDR3 length equals 15 residues. Germline CDR1 KGHSH, CDR2 LQKENI. The CDR3 nucleotides are TGTGCCAGCTCACCGGGTCTAGCGGACAACAATGAGCAGTTCTTC. This encodes CASSPGLADNNEQFF.

The chain links TRBV6-2 or TRBV6-3 to TRBJ1-2; the match to TRBD1 covers 9 bases. Germline loops: CDR1 MNHEY, CDR2 SVGEGT. CDR3 length equals 14 residues. V shed 5 bases and J 8 bases; nucleotides not matched to a gene: 9. The chain's CDR3 is CASSIWTGAKGYTF. CDR3 nucleotides: TGTGCCAGCAGTATATGGACAGGGGCGAAAGGCTACACCTTC.

This clone was seen just once. The chain joins TRBV7-9 to TRBJ2-7; 7 nucleotides align to TRBD2. Germline assignment: CDR1 SEHNR and CDR2 FQNEAQ (reference sequence). The CDR3 spans 14 residues. The V segment lost 0 bases and the J segment 3 bases; nucleotides outside the gene matches: 2. The CDR3 nucleotides read TGTGCCAGCAGCTTAGCCGGGGGGAGCTACGAGCAGTACTTC. This encodes CASSLAGGSYEQYF.

The chain is built from TRBV27 and TRBJ2-7, with a tentative D call TRBD2 (6 bases). Germline V gene lookup returns CDR1 MNHEY and CDR2 SMNVEV (reference sequence). The germline V and J ends were trimmed by 2 bases and 0 bases, with 8 bases remaining between them. This CDR3 comprises 14 residues. Written as DNA, the CDR3 is TGTGCCAGCAGTTTAGGCGGGACCTCCTACGAGCAGTACTTC. Amino acid sequence: CASSLGGTSYEQYF.